This entry lists 31 T cell receptor beta chains sequenced from one sample in a study of OX40 agonist ivuxolimab in advanced cancers. Sequencing was performed with immunoSEQ multiplex PCR; in TCRdb, only in-frame clones are kept and a portion is missing. This sample yields 45,000 to 70,000 clones, of which 83% are seen a single time; approximately 2.8% belongs to the top ten. The sample here was CD4+ or CD8+ T cells sorted from blood, taken in a trial of the OX40 agonist ivuxolimab. The receptor set was obtained from an adult with an advanced solid tumor such as melanoma, head and neck, liver or kidney cancer.

V gene TRBV28 combines with J gene TRBJ1-1; D is uncertain. Germline lookup yields CDR1 MDHEN and CDR2 SYDVKM. Trimming took 2 bases from V and 6 from J, leaving 13 bases between them. The CDR3 has 14 residues. CDR3 amino acids: CASSLVRRSAEAFF. The DNA of the CDR3 is TGTGCCAGCAGTTTAGTCCGGCGTTCGGCTGAAGCTTTCTTT.

The V gene is TRBV30, the J gene TRBJ1-1; D gene unclear. The CDR3 covers 14 residues. The germline V gene has CDR1 GTSNPN and CDR2 SVGIG (reference sequence). The V and J ends lost 2 bases and 4 bases respectively, with 14 bases between them. CDR3 sequence reads: CAWSHHPTSTEAFF. The CDR3 DNA reads as TGTGCCTGGAGTCATCACCCCACGTCCACTGAAGCTTTCTTT.

The chain employs TRBV9 and TRBJ1-4, with 9 bases fitting TRBD1. There are 14 residues in the CDR3. CDR1 is SGDLS and CDR2 is YYNGEE in the germline V gene. The trim removed 7 bases at V and 7 bases at J, leaving 8 bases unmatched. DNA of the CDR3: TGTGCCAGCGCAAACGGGACAGGGTTTGAAAAACTGTTTTTT. This gives the protein CASANGTGFEKLFF.

This clone occurred once. The junction shows a germline mismatch at one end, possibly a read error. CDR3 protein: CASSQEWREPFF. In DNA, the CDR3 is TGTGCCAGCAGCCAAGAGTGGCGGGAGCCGTTCTTC. This sequence joins TRBV14 and TRBJ2-1; 7 nucleotides line up with TRBD2. The CDR3 spans 12 residues. Germline V gene sequence: CDR1 SGHDN, CDR2 FVKESK.

Only a few counts were recorded for this clone. The chain uses TRBV2 and TRBJ2-5, with D tentatively TRBD1 (5 bases). The V and J ends lost 1 base and 4 bases respectively, with 13 bases between them. Germline values: CDR1 SNHLY, CDR2 FYNNEI. This CDR3 comprises 15 residues. In DNA, the CDR3 is TGTGCCAGCAGTGAAGGGGCAAGGGGTCCAGAGACCCAGTACTTC. This codes for CASSEGARGPETQYF.

V and J are TRBV10-3 and TRBJ2-2, with D perhaps matching TRBD1 (6 bases). This CDR3 contains 13 residues. Trimming stripped 6 bases from V and 6 bases from J, with 11 bases between. CDR1 and CDR2 from the germline V gene are ENHRY and SYGVKD. CDR3 nucleotides: TGTGCCATCAGAGGGGGAGAACCCGGGGAGCTGTTTTTT. Protein: CAIRGGEPGELFF.

The V and J genes are TRBV10-3 and TRBJ1-1; D not certain. Germline V lookup: CDR1 ENHRY, CDR2 SYGVKD. The CDR3 contains 13 residues. V was cut by 6 bases and J by 3 bases, with 11 bases left in between. The CDR3 region has the DNA TGTGCCATCAGGCGGGAATTGGACACTGAAGCTTTCTTT. It yields the protein CAIRRELDTEAFF.

The chain is built from TRBV6-6 and TRBJ1-1; 7 positions agree with TRBD1. This CDR3 contains 14 residues. The germline V gene encodes CDR1 MNHNY and CDR2 SVGAGI (reference sequence). Germline trimming cut 6 bases from V and 3 bases from J; bases unmatched to any gene: 7. The CDR3 loop is CASRLETGDTEAFF. The CDR3 DNA reads TGTGCCAGCAGGCTGGAAACAGGGGACACTGAAGCTTTCTTT.

The gene calls are TRBV4-1 and TRBJ1-5, with D hard to call. Trimming cost V 4 bases and J 1 base, with 11 bases left between them. This CDR3 is 15 amino acids long. Germline V gives CDR1 MGHRA, CDR2 YSYEKL. CDR3 residues: CASSPAFGSNQPQHF. For the CDR3, the DNA is TGCGCCAGCAGCCCTGCCTTTGGGAGCAATCAGCCCCAGCATTTT.

The chain is built from TRBV28 and TRBJ2-1; 7 bases align to TRBD1. V gave up 5 bases and J gave up 6 bases; unmatched junction bases: 13. Germline-derived CDR1 and CDR2 are MDHEN and SYDVKM. There are 16 residues in the CDR3. The CDR3 protein is CASSPRQGHAFNEQFF. The DNA for the CDR3 is TGTGCCAGCAGTCCGAGACAGGGTCATGCTTTCAATGAGCAGTTCTTC.

The DNA for the CDR3 is TGTGCCAGCAGACAACAGGGGGCCAACGCCCTCAATGAGCAGTTCTTC. As protein: CASRQQGANALNEQFF. The chain uses TRBV28 and TRBJ2-1; 9 nucleotides match TRBD1. This CDR3 region has 16 residues. Germline V gene sequence: CDR1 MDHEN, CDR2 SYDVKM. The junction had 12 bases not matched to a gene; V was cut back by 6 bases and J by 6 bases.

The chain employs TRBV5-4 and TRBJ2-1, with TRBD2 as a possible D gene (6 bases). Germline-derived CDR1 and CDR2 are SGHNT and YYREEE (reference sequence). The CDR3 has 17 amino acids. The germline V and J ends were trimmed by 0 bases and 5 bases, with 18 bases remaining between them. Here the CDR3 reads CASSLAPGRRQNNEQFF. In DNA, the CDR3 is TGTGCCAGCAGCTTGGCCCCAGGGAGGAGACAAAACAATGAGCAGTTCTTC.

The V and J genes are TRBV27 and TRBJ2-7, with TRBD1 as a possible D gene (6 bases). The CDR3 length is 15 residues. V was shortened by 5 bases and J by 3 bases, with 17 bases between the two germline ends. Germline V gives CDR1 MNHEY, CDR2 SMNVEV (reference sequence). The CDR3 DNA follows: TGTGCCAGCAGTACACGAGGGGGTGGGAACTACGAGCAGTACTTC. It specifies CASSTRGGGNYEQYF.

This clone has more than one count but fewer than ten. This chain uses TRBV25-1 with TRBJ2-2, with 9 bases identical to TRBD1. Germline trimming cut 4 bases from V and 8 bases from J; bases unmatched to any gene: 14. The V gene's germline CDR1 is MGHDK and CDR2 SYGVNS. This CDR3 is built from 17 residues. The CDR3 is CASSVTQGTGRMGELFF. The CDR3, as DNA: TGTGCCAGCAGTGTAACACAGGGGACAGGGCGAATGGGGGAGCTGTTTTTT.

This clone is a singleton in its sample. The rearrangement uses TRBV5-1 and TRBJ2-5, with 10 positions matching TRBD2. V lost 5 bases to trimming and J lost 0 bases; unmatched junction nucleotides: 13. From germline, CDR1 is SGHRS and CDR2 YFSETQ. The CDR3 spans 18 residues. The CDR3 reads CASRRALAGDGNQETQYF. CDR3 DNA: TGCGCCAGCAGAAGAGCGCTAGCGGGAGATGGGAACCAAGAGACCCAGTACTTC.

This chain uses TRBV30 with TRBJ2-1; TRBD2 matches at 9 bases. V shed 4 bases and J 8 bases; nucleotides not matched to a gene: 9. This CDR3 has 14 residues. CDR1 and CDR2 from the germline V gene are GTSNPN and SVGIG (reference sequence). The CDR3 sequence is CAWKSAGGPDEQFF. The CDR3 nucleotides are TGTGCCTGGAAATCGGCGGGAGGGCCGGATGAGCAGTTCTTC.

This sequence joins TRBV28 and TRBJ1-4; the D gene is possibly TRBD1 (5 bases). The CDR3 runs 15 residues. V was trimmed by 6 bases and J by 5 bases, leaving 16 bases between them. The germline gives CDR1 MDHEN, CDR2 SYDVKM. CDR3 region: CASRSYDRKNEKLFF. DNA of the CDR3: TGTGCCAGCAGAAGCTACGACAGAAAGAATGAAAAACTGTTTTTT.

This chain links TRBV10-3 with TRBJ2-7; 9 bases are a match to TRBD1. The germline V gene encodes CDR1 ENHRY and CDR2 SYGVKD. The ends lost 2 bases at V and 1 base at J; junction bases unmatched: 3. This CDR3 is 15 amino acids long. In nucleotides, the CDR3 is TGTGCCATCAGTGAGCCGGGACAGGGATCCTACGAGCAGTACTTC. As protein: CAISEPGQGSYEQYF.

The genes are TRBV6-5 and TRBJ1-1; 8 bases fit TRBD1. V shed 0 bases and J 4 bases; nucleotides not matched to a gene: 4. Looked up from germline, CDR1 is MNHEY and CDR2 is SVGAGI. The CDR3 is 15 residues long. Here the CDR3 reads CASSYSRTGTTEAFF. For the CDR3, the DNA is TGTGCCAGCAGTTACTCGAGGACAGGGACCACTGAAGCTTTCTTT.

This clone occurred once. This sequence joins TRBV25-1 and TRBJ1-5; 9 nucleotides line up with TRBD1. The CDR3 has 15 amino acids. Unmatched junction bases numbered 2, after V lost 4 bases and J lost 1 base. Germline assignment: CDR1 MGHDK and CDR2 SYGVNS. The CDR3 spells CASSGTGVSNQPQHF. The CDR3 nucleotides read TGTGCCAGCAGTGGGACAGGGGTGAGCAATCAGCCCCAGCATTTT. Combining the CDR3 with reference TRBV25-1 and TRBJ1-5 gives the whole variable domain EADIYQTPRYLVIGTGKKITLECSQTMGHDKMYWYQQDPGMELHLIHYSYGVNSTEKGDLSSESTVSRIRTEHFPLTLESARPSHTSQYLCASSGTGVSNQPQHFGDGTRLSIL.

This chain joins TRBV21-1 and TRBJ1-5. TRBV21-1 is flagged as a pseudogene. This CDR3 is 15 amino acids long. The CDR3 sequence is CASSKLKGEGQPQHF. Written as DNA, the CDR3 is TGTGCCAGCAGCAAACTAAAGGGGGAGGGTCAGCCCCAGCATTTT.

The V and J genes are TRBV15 and TRBJ2-7, with a tentative D call TRBD2 (6 bases). Per the germline V gene, CDR1 is LNHNV and CDR2 is YYDKDF (reference sequence). The V and J ends lost 5 bases and 0 bases respectively, with 8 bases between them. CDR3 length equals 13 residues. The CDR3 reads CATSQGLSYEQYF. CDR3 coding DNA: TGTGCCACCAGCCAGGGACTCTCCTACGAGCAGTACTTC.

This clone was found a few times. The chain joins TRBV6-1 to TRBJ1-4; 9 bases fit TRBD1. CDR1 and CDR2 (germline): MNHNS, SASEGT. V was clipped by 4 bases and J by 5 bases; unmatched bases: 5. The CDR3 runs 15 residues. CDR3 sequence: CASSGRDRANEKLFF. DNA for the CDR3: TGTGCCAGCAGTGGTAGGGACAGGGCAAATGAAAAACTGTTTTTT.

J is TRBJ2-3 and V is TRBV2; 10 bases map to TRBD2. Per the germline V gene, CDR1 is SNHLY and CDR2 is FYNNEI. The CDR3 is 14 amino acids. The J segment lost 2 bases and the V segment lost 6 bases, leaving 2 bases of the junction unmatched. The CDR3 DNA reads as TGTGCCAGCAGAGGACTAGCGGACACAGATACGCAGTATTTT. Its protein is CASRGLADTDTQYF.

The rearrangement links TRBV19 to TRBJ2-7; 7 nucleotides match TRBD2. This CDR3 is built from 11 residues. V lost 11 bases, J lost 5 bases, and 6 bases stayed unmatched. CDR1 LNHDA and CDR2 SQIVND come from the germline V gene (reference sequence). The CDR3 sequence: CAVRGVHEQYF. The CDR3 nucleotides read TGTGCCGTCCGGGGGGTCCACGAGCAGTACTTC.

This chain links TRBV30 with TRBJ1-2; a weak D match, TRBD1 (5 bases). V was clipped by 3 bases and J by 7 bases, with 12 bases between them. The CDR3 is made up of 12 amino acids. CDR1 is GTSNPN and CDR2 is SVGIG in the germline V gene (reference sequence). The CDR3 spells CAWRRQGPGYTF. The DNA for the CDR3 is TGTGCCTGGAGGCGTCAGGGACCTGGCTACACCTTC.

CDR3 in DNA: TGTGCCAGCAGTGATTTTGCAGGAACCTTGAACACTGAAGCTTTCTTT. It specifies CASSDFAGTLNTEAFF. This chain links TRBV25-1 with TRBJ1-1; D not certain. The germline gives CDR1 MGHDK, CDR2 SYGVNS. V lost 3 bases and J lost 0, with 14 bases in between. CDR3 length: 16 residues.

This chain connects TRBV4-2 to TRBJ2-1; TRBD2 aligns across 7 bases. The CDR3 spans 17 residues. From germline, CDR1 is LGHNA and CDR2 YNFKEQ. Trimming took 0 bases from V and 1 from J; bases not matched to a gene: 6. Here the CDR3 DNA reads TGTGCCAGCAGCCAAGATCATGGCGGGAGATCCTACAATGAGCAGTTCTTC. Protein: CASSQDHGGRSYNEQFF.

The CDR3 sequence: CASTQRGDSTDTQYF. As DNA, the CDR3 is TGTGCCAGCACCCAACGGGGGGATAGCACAGATACGCAGTATTTT. J is TRBJ2-3 and V is TRBV9; 7 nucleotides line up with TRBD2. CDR1 is SGDLS, CDR2 YYNGEE, per germline. V lost 6 bases to trimming and J lost 0 bases; unmatched junction nucleotides: 7. The CDR3 consists of 15 residues.

The chain is built from TRBV5-5 and TRBJ2-6; D might be TRBD1 (5 bases). CDR3 length: 16 amino acids. Germline CDR1 reads SGHKS; CDR2 reads YYEKEE (reference sequence). The germline V and J ends were trimmed by 4 bases and 0 bases, with 11 bases remaining between them. This CDR3 is CASSLSGASGANVLTF. In DNA, the CDR3 is TGTGCCAGCAGCCTCTCTGGGGCCTCTGGGGCCAACGTCCTGACTTTC.

V is TRBV7-9 and J is TRBJ1-5; 7 bases are shared with TRBD1. The CDR3 runs to 14 residues. The trim removed 3 bases at V and 4 bases at J, leaving 3 bases unmatched. Germline V lookup: CDR1 SEHNR, CDR2 FQNEAQ (reference sequence). The CDR3: CASSFGDRNQPQHF. The CDR3 region has the DNA TGTGCCAGCAGCTTCGGGGACAGAAATCAGCCCCAGCATTTT.